This T cell receptor beta chain was found in a study of T cells after yellow fever vaccination. The study, taken as a whole, reports: There was a possibility that FACS-sorted repertoires contained abundant clonotypes contaminating from the bulk population. Detected again after the booster were most primary-vaccination clones, at 96% CD4 and 70% to 90% CD8.

The V end lost 0 bases, the J end lost 9 bases, and 12 bases lay between the germline ends. Germline V gives CDR1 MNHEY, CDR2 SVGAGI. The CDR3 covers 14 residues. As TCR cDNA was made by 5'RACE template switching, a universal primer site and UMIs were added. Each CDR3 protein is one row after TCRdb ran MiXCR on the 5' RACE reads. Of more than 80,000 distinct CDR3 sequences listed, approximately 6.3% were seen once; the top ten hold about 41%. This clonotype occurred a few times. The antigen is not known. The sample here was CD8+ T cells sorted from PBMCs, taken 10 days after the yellow fever booster vaccination. J is TRBJ1-5 and V is TRBV6-5, with D tentatively TRBD1 (5 bases). This TCR was sampled from a man between 18 and 35 years old who received the YFV17D yellow fever vaccine. CDR3 amino acids: CASSYSPGQRPQHF. The CDR3 region has the DNA TGTGCCAGCAGTTACTCGCCGGGGCAGAGGCCCCAGCATTTT.